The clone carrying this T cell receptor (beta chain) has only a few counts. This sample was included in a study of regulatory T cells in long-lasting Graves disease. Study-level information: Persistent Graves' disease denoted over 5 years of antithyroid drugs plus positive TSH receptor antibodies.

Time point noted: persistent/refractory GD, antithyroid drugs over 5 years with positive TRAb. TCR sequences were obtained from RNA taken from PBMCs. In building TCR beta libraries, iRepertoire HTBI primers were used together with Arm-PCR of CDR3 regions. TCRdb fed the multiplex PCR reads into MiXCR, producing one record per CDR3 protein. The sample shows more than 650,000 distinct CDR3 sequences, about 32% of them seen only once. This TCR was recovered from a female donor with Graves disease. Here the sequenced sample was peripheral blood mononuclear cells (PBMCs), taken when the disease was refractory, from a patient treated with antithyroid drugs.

Written as DNA, the CDR3 is TGTGCCAGCAGCCAGGGACAGTCATCCTTATATGGCTACACCTTC. Translated: CASSQGQSSLYGYTF. V is TRBV3-1 and J is TRBJ1-2; 7 nucleotides line up with TRBD1. The CDR3 sequence is 15 residues long. Germline V gives CDR1 LGHDT, CDR2 YNNKEL (reference sequence). Trimming took 3 bases from V and 5 from J; bases not matched to a gene: 9.